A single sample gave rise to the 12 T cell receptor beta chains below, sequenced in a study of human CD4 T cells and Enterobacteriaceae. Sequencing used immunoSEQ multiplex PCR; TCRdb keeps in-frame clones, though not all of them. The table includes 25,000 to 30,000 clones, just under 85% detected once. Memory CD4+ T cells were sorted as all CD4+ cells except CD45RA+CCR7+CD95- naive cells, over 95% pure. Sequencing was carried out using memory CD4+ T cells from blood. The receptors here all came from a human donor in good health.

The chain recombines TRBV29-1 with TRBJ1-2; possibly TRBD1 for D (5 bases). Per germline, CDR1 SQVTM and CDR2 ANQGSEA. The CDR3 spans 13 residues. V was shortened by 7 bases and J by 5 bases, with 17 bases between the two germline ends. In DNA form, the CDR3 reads TGCAGCGCCGAAAGTCGGGGGTCTTATGGCTACACCTTC. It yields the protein CSAESRGSYGYTF.

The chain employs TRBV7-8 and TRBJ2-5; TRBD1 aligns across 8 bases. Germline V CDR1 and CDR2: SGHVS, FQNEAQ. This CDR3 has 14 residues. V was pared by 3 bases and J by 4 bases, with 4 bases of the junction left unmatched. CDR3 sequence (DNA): TGTGCCAGCAGCTTGACAGGGGTGGGAGAGACCCAGTACTTC. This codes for CASSLTGVGETQYF.

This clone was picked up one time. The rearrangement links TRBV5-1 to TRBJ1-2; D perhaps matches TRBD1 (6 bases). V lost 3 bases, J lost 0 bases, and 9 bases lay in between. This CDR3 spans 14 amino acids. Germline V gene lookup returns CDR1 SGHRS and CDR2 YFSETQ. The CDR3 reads CASSWDTTNYGYTF. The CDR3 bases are TGCGCCAGCAGCTGGGACACCACTAACTATGGCTACACCTTC.

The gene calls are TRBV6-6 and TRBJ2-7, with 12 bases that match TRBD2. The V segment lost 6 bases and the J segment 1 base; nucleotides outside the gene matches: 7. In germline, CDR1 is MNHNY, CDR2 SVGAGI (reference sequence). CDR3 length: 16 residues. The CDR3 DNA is TGTGCCAGCAGCCACCGGGGACTAGCGGGTTCCTACGAGCAGTACTTC. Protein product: CASSHRGLAGSYEQYF.

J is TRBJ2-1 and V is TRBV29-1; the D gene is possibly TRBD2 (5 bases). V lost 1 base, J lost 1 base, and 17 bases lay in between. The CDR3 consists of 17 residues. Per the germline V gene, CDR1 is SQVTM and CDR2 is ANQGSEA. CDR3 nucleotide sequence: TGCAGCGTTGAAGGCTGGGCCAGCTCGGGGTCCTACAATGAGCAGTTCTTC. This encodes CSVEGWASSGSYNEQFF.

DNA of the CDR3: TGTGCCAGTAGTATACCAGTAAGCAATCAGCCCCAGCATTTT. It is translated as CASSIPVSNQPQHF. The chain has TRBV19 and TRBJ1-5; no clear D. V shed 2 bases and J shed 1 base, with 6 bases lying between them. The CDR3 has 14 residues. The germline V gene has CDR1 LNHDA and CDR2 SQIVND (reference sequence).

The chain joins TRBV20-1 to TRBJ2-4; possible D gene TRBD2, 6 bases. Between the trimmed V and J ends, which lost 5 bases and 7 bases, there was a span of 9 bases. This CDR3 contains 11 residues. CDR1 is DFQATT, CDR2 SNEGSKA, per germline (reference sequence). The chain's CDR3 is CSARRGNIQYF. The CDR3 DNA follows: TGCAGTGCTCGCCGGGGGAACATTCAGTACTTC.

CDR3 in amino acids: CASSQDSRPAYEQYF. The CDR3, as DNA: TGCGCCAGCAGCCAAGATTCACGGCCAGCCTACGAGCAGTACTTC. This sequence joins TRBV4-1 and TRBJ2-7; D is ambiguous. Germline V gene sequence: CDR1 MGHRA, CDR2 YSYEKL. CDR3 length equals 15 residues. Trimming left V 0 bases short and J 2 bases short, with 11 bases between.

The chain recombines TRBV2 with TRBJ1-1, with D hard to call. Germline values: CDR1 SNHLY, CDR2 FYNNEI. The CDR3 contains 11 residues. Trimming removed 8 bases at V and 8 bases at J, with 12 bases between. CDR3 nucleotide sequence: TGTGCCAGCTCCGCGGAGTTCGAAGCTTTCTTT. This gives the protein CASSAEFEAFF.

As DNA, the CDR3 is TGTGCCATCAGTCTAGTAGCGGGTACCAGCTCCTACGAGCAGTACTTC. It encodes CAISLVAGTSSYEQYF. V gene TRBV10-3 combines with J gene TRBJ2-7, with 7 positions matching TRBD2. The junction had 10 bases not matched to a gene; V was cut back by 5 bases and J by 0 bases. Germline CDR1 and CDR2: ENHRY and SYGVKD. This CDR3 has 16 amino acids.

The CDR3 DNA reads TGCGCCAGCAGCGCAGGGGGAACCAGCTCCTACGAGCAGTACTTC. This gives the protein CASSAGGTSSYEQYF. V usage is TRBV5-1 and J usage is TRBJ2-7, with 7 bases lining up with TRBD1. V lost 4 bases to trimming and J lost 0 bases; unmatched junction nucleotides: 7. The CDR3 spans 15 residues. Germline V gives CDR1 SGHRS, CDR2 YFSETQ.

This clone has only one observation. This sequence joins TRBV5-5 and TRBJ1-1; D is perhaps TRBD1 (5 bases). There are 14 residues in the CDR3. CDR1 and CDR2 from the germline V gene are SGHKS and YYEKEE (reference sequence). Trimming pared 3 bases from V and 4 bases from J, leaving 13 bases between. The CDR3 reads CASSSMGGGTEAFF. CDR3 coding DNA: TGTGCCAGCAGCTCGATGGGGGGTGGCACTGAAGCTTTCTTT.